The 15 T cell receptor beta chains presented below share a single source sample, sequenced in a study of blood T cell repertoires in COVID-19. Using immunoSEQ multiplex PCR, the repertoire was profiled, and TCRdb retains in-frame clones only, with some absent. Here the sample spans about 130,000 clones, approximately 89% being singletons. Sequenced: peripheral blood. These TCRs come from a woman in her seventies with COVID-19, enrolled during active disease.

This sequence joins TRBV2 and TRBJ2-7; TRBD1 might be the D (6 bases). This CDR3 is built from 13 residues. Germline loops: CDR1 SNHLY, CDR2 FYNNEI. The V end was cut by 8 bases, the J end by 2 bases, with 13 bases between. DNA for the CDR3: TGTGCCAGCCGAGAACAGGGAACCTACGAGCAGTACTTC. As protein: CASREQGTYEQYF.

This clone was seen only once. This chain joins TRBV5-6 and TRBJ2-2; D is unresolved. The V gene's germline CDR1 is SGHDT and CDR2 YYEEEE. V was trimmed by 5 bases and J by 1 base, leaving 12 bases between them. The CDR3 covers 15 residues. CDR3: CASSQWAGNTGELFF. The DNA of the CDR3 is TGTGCCAGCAGTCAGTGGGCAGGGAACACCGGGGAGCTGTTTTTT.

V and J are TRBV18 and TRBJ2-1, with 11 bases fitting TRBD2. Germline lookup yields CDR1 KGHSH and CDR2 LQKENI. There are 15 residues in the CDR3. Germline trimming cut 6 bases from V and 4 bases from J; bases unmatched to any gene: 5. The CDR3 spells CASSQLAGEYNEQFF. The CDR3 DNA reads as TGTGCCAGCTCCCAACTAGCGGGGGAATACAATGAGCAGTTCTTC.

The chain employs TRBV10-3 and TRBJ2-2, with 8 bases that match TRBD1. Trimming cost V 3 bases and J 6 bases; bases outside gene matches: 6. The CDR3 totals 15 residues. CDR1 is ENHRY, CDR2 SYGVKD, per germline. This CDR3 reads CAISDRTGLPGELFF. CDR3 coding DNA: TGTGCCATCAGTGATAGGACAGGGTTACCCGGGGAGCTGTTTTTT.

J is TRBJ2-1 and V is TRBV7-9; D gene unclear. V was shortened by 1 base and J by 2 bases, with 9 bases between the two germline ends. The CDR3 loop spans 15 amino acids. Germline CDR1 is SEHNR and CDR2 is FQNEAQ (reference sequence). The CDR3 reads CASSLDPTAYNEQFF. In DNA form, the CDR3 reads TGTGCCAGCAGCTTAGACCCCACAGCCTACAATGAGCAGTTCTTC.

CDR3 DNA sequence: TGTGCCAGCAGGGCCAAGAGGGCAGACATAACTATGGGCTACACCTTC. Protein: CASRAKRADITMGYTF. The rearrangement links TRBV2 to TRBJ1-2; no clear D. Between the trimmed V and J ends, which lost 6 bases and 8 bases, there was a span of 25 bases. The CDR3 is made up of 16 amino acids. Germline lookup yields CDR1 SNHLY and CDR2 FYNNEI.

This sequence joins TRBV29-1 and TRBJ1-1; 7 bases are shared with TRBD1. Germline V gene lookup returns CDR1 SQVTM and CDR2 ANQGSEA. Trimming removed 3 bases from V and 4 bases from J; junction bases left unmatched: 2. The CDR3 covers 12 residues. The CDR3 DNA follows: TGCAGCGTTGAGGACAGGTCCACTGAAGCTTTCTTT. It encodes CSVEDRSTEAFF. The full variable domain, with the rest looked up from reference TRBV29-1 and TRBJ1-1, is SAVISQKPSRDICQRGTSLTIQCQVDSQVTMMFWYRQQPGQSLTLIATANQGSEATYESGFVIDKFPISRPNLTFSTLTVSNMSPEDSSIYLCSVEDRSTEAFFGQGTRLTVV.

This clone appeared a single time. The chain joins TRBV7-9 to TRBJ2-3; tentative D call: TRBD1 (5 bases). The CDR3 contains 15 residues. From germline, CDR1 is SEHNR and CDR2 FQNEAQ (reference sequence). The V and J ends lost 7 bases and 1 base respectively, with 15 bases between them. The CDR3 region is CASTTPQGGTDTQYF. Written as DNA, the CDR3 is TGTGCCAGCACTACCCCCCAGGGCGGCACAGATACGCAGTATTTT.

V usage is TRBV2 and J usage is TRBJ2-7; TRBD1 matches 8 bases. Germline CDR1 reads SNHLY; CDR2 reads FYNNEI. This CDR3 region has 15 residues. V was clipped by 3 bases and J by 4 bases; unmatched bases: 8. The CDR3 nucleotides are TGTGCCAGCAGTGAGGGGACAGGTGCAATATACGAGCAGTACTTC. The encoded protein is CASSEGTGAIYEQYF. The variable domain in full, with the rest retrieved from reference TRBV2 and TRBJ2-7, is EPEVTQTPSHQVTQMGQEVILRCVPISNHLYFYWYRQILGQKVEFLVSFYNNEISEKSEIFDDQFSVERPDGSNFTLKIRSTKLEDSAMYFCASSEGTGAIYEQYFGPGTRLTVT.

The chain is built from TRBV3-1 (or the pseudogene TRBV3-2) and TRBJ1-4; TRBD1 matches at 12 bases. This CDR3 is built from 14 residues. Germline V CDR1 and CDR2: LGHDT, YNNKEL (reference sequence). The V segment lost 4 bases and the J segment 7 bases; nucleotides outside the gene matches: 1. The CDR3 coding sequence is TGTGCCAGCAGCCGGGACAGGGGGCGTGAAAAACTGTTTTTT. Its protein product is CASSRDRGREKLFF.

The CDR3 loop reads CASSALPTGAGGEQYF. The CDR3 nucleotides read TGTGCCAGCAGCGCCCTTCCGACAGGGGCTGGGGGCGAGCAGTACTTC. The rearrangement links TRBV16 to TRBJ2-7; 8 bases align to TRBD1. Germline V CDR1 and CDR2: KGHSY, FQNENV. The CDR3 totals 16 residues. Trimming cost V 5 bases and J 6 bases; bases outside gene matches: 15.

This clone was observed a single time. V and J are TRBV5-4 and TRBJ2-3, with 7 bases fitting TRBD2. Trimming took 7 bases from V and 5 from J; bases not matched to a gene: 4. CDR1 is SGHNT and CDR2 is YYREEE in the germline V gene (reference sequence). The CDR3 is 12 residues long. For the CDR3, the DNA is TGTGCCAGCGAAGGACTAGGAGATACGCAGTATTTT. This gives the protein CASEGLGDTQYF.

About this clone itself: The sample contains more than one DNA sequence encoding this CDR3. V usage is TRBV5-1 and J usage is TRBJ2-1; weak D call: TRBD1 (5 bases). This CDR3 region has 16 residues. The germline V gene has CDR1 SGHRS and CDR2 YFSETQ. Between the trimmed V and J ends, which lost 0 bases and 0 bases, there was a span of 10 bases. The CDR3 bases are TGCGCCAGCAGCTTGGACAGGCAAAGCTCCTACAATGAGCAGTTCTTC. Translated, it gives CASSLDRQSSYNEQFF. Drawing the rest from reference TRBV5-1 and TRBJ2-1, the complete variable domain is KAGVTQTPRYLIKTRGQQVTLSCSPISGHRSVSWYQQTPGQGLQFLFEYFSETQRNKGNFPGRFSGRQFSNSRSEMNVSTLELGDSALYLCASSLDRQSSYNEQFFGPGTRLTVL.

The rearrangement uses TRBV5-1 and TRBJ1-6; tentatively, D is TRBD1 (5 bases). V shed 6 bases and J shed 7 bases, with 17 bases lying between them. This CDR3 comprises 15 residues. The germline V gene has CDR1 SGHRS and CDR2 YFSETQ. As DNA, the CDR3 is TGCGCCAGCACACCAACGGGAGGGACCAATTCACCCCTCCACTTT. Protein sequence: CASTPTGGTNSPLHF.

The chain uses TRBV18 and TRBJ1-1, with 9 nucleotides matching TRBD1. From germline, CDR1 is KGHSH and CDR2 LQKENI. Losses at the gene ends were 3 bases for V and 5 bases for J; bases not matched to a gene: 7. The CDR3 sequence is 15 residues long. The chain's CDR3 is CASSPTGQGFTEAFF. CDR3 DNA: TGTGCCAGCTCACCTACGGGACAGGGATTTACTGAAGCTTTCTTT.